The 26 T cell receptor beta chains listed next were all sequenced from one sample in a study of cytomegalovirus exposure and HLA in healthy donors. Primers: 60 Vbeta forward and 13 Jbeta reverse. Clones were read by immunoSEQ multiplex PCR, and TCRdb kept only the in-frame ones, dropping some. The sample carries some 87,000 clones, 60% to 80% recorded once. Material: PBMCs. The receptors were gathered from a woman aged 45-65 years in good health and CMV-seropositive.

Notes on this clone: At one end the junction does not follow the germline gene, possibly because of a read error. This chain connects TRBV7-9 to TRBJ2-5; weak D call: TRBD2 (5 bases). The closer fit of TRBJ2-7 to the DNA end suggests the J call may be wrong. Germline V gives CDR1 SEHNR, CDR2 FQNEAQ (reference sequence). The CDR3 length is 19 residues. The CDR3 region is CSSSLFPARADRGRYEQYF. The DNA of the CDR3 is TGTTCCAGCAGCTTATTCCCGGCGAGAGCGGACCGCGGTCGATACGAGCAGTACTTC.

The chain combines TRBV5-4 with TRBJ2-2; 8 bases align to TRBD2. The V and J ends lost 4 bases and 6 bases, in that order; junction bases with no gene match: 11. The CDR3 length is 16 residues. The germline V gene has CDR1 SGHNT and CDR2 YYREEE (reference sequence). CDR3 coding DNA: TGTGCCAGCAGCCCCCGGGCAGCGGGAGCCTCCGGGGAGCTGTTTTTT. It is translated as CASSPRAAGASGELFF. The whole variable domain, filled in from reference TRBV5-4 and TRBJ2-2, reads ETGVTQSPTHLIKTRGQQVTLRCSSQSGHNTVSWYQQALGQGPQFIFQYYREEENGRGNFPPRFSGLQFPNYSSELNVNALELDDSALYLCASSPRAAGASGELFFGEGSRLTVL.

This clone turned up a few times. This chain connects TRBV11-1 to TRBJ2-7, with a weak D call TRBD1 (6 bases). CDR3 length equals 13 residues. V was shortened by 3 bases and J by 4 bases, with 10 bases between the two germline ends. Germline CDR1 and CDR2: SGHAT and FQDESV (reference sequence). This CDR3 reads CASSFRTVYEQYF. In DNA, the CDR3 is TGTGCCAGCAGCTTCAGGACAGTTTACGAGCAGTACTTC.

This sequence joins TRBV30 and TRBJ2-1, with TRBD1 identical over 10 bases. Trimming took 7 bases from V and 8 from J; bases not matched to a gene: 8. The CDR3 contains 13 residues. CDR1 and CDR2 from the germline V gene are GTSNPN and SVGIG (reference sequence). CDR3 protein: CASPGTGVDEQFF. The CDR3 DNA sequence: TGTGCCTCTCCCGGGACAGGGGTGGATGAGCAGTTCTTC.

In nucleotides, the CDR3 is TGTGCCAGCAGCTTAGGTTGGGGCGGGAACTACGAGCAGTACTTC. Translated, it gives CASSLGWGGNYEQYF. V and J are TRBV7-9 and TRBJ2-5; D is perhaps TRBD2 (6 bases). The J call may be wrong; the DNA end is better matched by TRBJ2-7. Germline CDR1 is SEHNR and CDR2 is FQNEAQ (reference sequence). The CDR3 is 15 residues long.

This rearrangement joins TRBV4-1 to TRBJ1-2; D uncertain. The CDR3 consists of 15 residues. Germline V gives CDR1 MGHRA, CDR2 YSYEKL. Trimming pared 1 base from V and 0 bases from J, leaving 9 bases between. CDR3: CASSQVPGTNYGYTF. CDR3 coding DNA: TGCGCCAGCAGCCAAGTTCCCGGGACTAACTATGGCTACACCTTC.

V gene TRBV6-5 combines with J gene TRBJ2-5, with D possibly TRBD1 on 5 matching bases. Looked up from germline, CDR1 is MNHEY and CDR2 is SVGAGI. Deletions cut 0 bases from V and 4 bases from J, with 9 bases between. This CDR3 comprises 14 residues. CDR3 DNA sequence: TGTGCCAGCAGTTACTCCAGGGATGGAGAGACCCAGTACTTC. Translation gives CASSYSRDGETQYF.

The chain recombines TRBV28 with TRBJ2-1; D may be TRBD2 (5 bases). The CDR3 spans 14 residues. The germline CDR1 and CDR2 sequences are MDHEN and SYDVKM. V gave up 7 bases and J gave up 5 bases, with 15 bases separating them. CDR3 sequence (DNA): TGTGCCAGCACCCTCCCCGGGGAGCACAATGAGCAGTTCTTC. Residues: CASTLPGEHNEQFF. The full variable domain, with the rest looked up from reference TRBV28 and TRBJ2-1, is DVKVTQSSRYLVKRTGEKVFLECVQDMDHENMFWYRQDPGLGLRLIYFSYDVKMKEKGDIPEGYSVSREKKERFSLILESASTNQTSMYLCASTLPGEHNEQFFGPGTRLTVL.

The chain is built from TRBV6-5 and TRBJ1-2; TRBD1 matches 7 bases. This CDR3 is built from 14 residues. Trimming cost V 0 bases and J 4 bases; bases outside gene matches: 2. Germline CDR1 is MNHEY and CDR2 is SVGAGI. The CDR3 DNA is TGTGCCAGCAGTTACTCGACAGGGCTCTATGGCTACACCTTC. Its protein product is CASSYSTGLYGYTF.

The chain couples TRBV5-1 to TRBJ2-7; 7 bases agree with TRBD2. This CDR3 contains 14 residues. Trimming cost V 4 bases and J 2 bases; bases outside gene matches: 6. Germline V lookup: CDR1 SGHRS, CDR2 YFSETQ. The CDR3: CASSDTSAPYEQYF. The DNA of the CDR3 is TGCGCCAGCAGCGATACTAGCGCCCCCTACGAGCAGTACTTC.

Only a few counts were recorded for this clone. The gene calls are TRBV28 and TRBJ2-3; D is possibly TRBD2 (5 bases). This CDR3 region has 13 residues. Germline values: CDR1 MDHEN, CDR2 SYDVKM. Deletions cut 6 bases from V and 4 bases from J, with 11 bases between. In DNA, the CDR3 is TGTGCCAGCAGGGGGAGCGGACCAGATACGCAGTATTTT. Its translation: CASRGSGPDTQYF.

The V and J genes are TRBV18 and TRBJ2-5; 10 bases fit TRBD1. Germline assignment: CDR1 KGHSH and CDR2 LQKENI. Trimming removed 3 bases from V and 4 bases from J; junction bases left unmatched: 8. The CDR3 is 16 residues long. The CDR3 sequence is CASSPGQGVFIETQYF. For the CDR3, the DNA is TGTGCCAGCTCACCCGGACAGGGGGTGTTCATAGAGACCCAGTACTTC.

The genes are TRBV10-3 and TRBJ2-5; 10 bases are shared with TRBD2. The CDR3 has 16 amino acids. Per the germline V gene, CDR1 is ENHRY and CDR2 is SYGVKD. After removal of 6 bases from V and 5 bases from J, the junction contained 12 bases not matched to a gene. The CDR3 reads CAIRASGSRGGETQYF. The CDR3 DNA reads TGTGCCATCAGGGCTAGCGGGAGCCGGGGCGGTGAGACCCAGTACTTC.

The V and J genes are TRBV5-1 and TRBJ2-1; 7 bases align to TRBD1. V lost 0 bases and J lost 2; bases outside the gene matches: 5. Germline lookup yields CDR1 SGHRS and CDR2 YFSETQ. The CDR3 totals 16 residues. The CDR3 sequence: CASSLGTGTTYNEQFF. As DNA, the CDR3 is TGCGCCAGCAGCTTGGGGACAGGTACCACCTACAATGAGCAGTTCTTC.

This sequence joins TRBV7-3 and TRBJ2-1, with 9 bases identical to TRBD1. Germline CDR1 reads SGHTA; CDR2 reads FQGTGA. Trimming cost V 5 bases and J 5 bases; bases outside gene matches: 10. The CDR3 extends over 16 amino acids. The CDR3: CASSAQGQGGHNEQFF. The CDR3 DNA is TGTGCCAGCAGCGCTCAGGGACAGGGTGGACACAATGAGCAGTTCTTC.

The V call is TRBV27, the J call TRBJ2-1, with D perhaps matching TRBD1 (6 bases). CDR1 and CDR2 (germline): MNHEY, SMNVEV (reference sequence). CDR3 length: 16 residues. Trimming cost V 5 bases and J 7 bases, with 21 bases left between them. CDR3 sequence (DNA): TGTGCCAGCAGTCCCTCAGGGACACCCCCGGGAAATGAGCAGTTCTTC. Protein: CASSPSGTPPGNEQFF.

The V call is TRBV7-9, the J call TRBJ2-5; 8 nucleotides align to TRBD1. Germline CDR1 reads SEHNR; CDR2 reads FQNEAQ (reference sequence). The length of the CDR3 is 13 residues. The trim removed 9 bases at V and 4 bases at J, leaving 7 bases unmatched. This chain's CDR3 is CASIRGQGETQYF. CDR3 nucleotides: TGTGCCAGTATCAGGGGGCAGGGAGAGACCCAGTACTTC.

The chain has TRBV19 and TRBJ2-5; 12 bases agree with TRBD2. The germline V gene encodes CDR1 LNHDA and CDR2 SQIVND (reference sequence). V lost 1 base to trimming and J lost 5 bases; unmatched junction nucleotides: 14. CDR3 length: 19 residues. The CDR3 loop is CASSIAPWTSGKALETQYF. The CDR3 DNA follows: TGTGCCAGTAGTATAGCCCCATGGACTAGCGGGAAAGCCTTGGAGACCCAGTACTTC.

There are a few counts of this clone. The rearrangement joins TRBV29-1 to TRBJ2-5, with 9 bases lining up with TRBD2. The CDR3 consists of 17 residues. CDR1 is SQVTM and CDR2 is ANQGSEA in the germline V gene. The trim removed 4 bases at V and 5 bases at J, leaving 17 bases unmatched. The CDR3 region is CSVGLAVAGAVGETQYF. CDR3 bases: TGCAGCGTTGGACTAGCGGTCGCGGGGGCGGTGGGGGAGACCCAGTACTTC.

V and J are TRBV6-1 and TRBJ2-1, with no clear D. The V end lost 1 base, the J end lost 9 bases, and 4 bases lay between the germline ends. CDR1 and CDR2 (germline): MNHNS, SASEGT. The CDR3 loop spans 11 amino acids. The DNA for the CDR3 is TGTGCCAGCAGTGAAGTCGGTGAGCAGTTCTTC. As protein: CASSEVGEQFF.

This clone was seen only a few times. The rearrangement joins TRBV29-1 to TRBJ2-3; D is perhaps TRBD2 (5 bases). Trimming stripped 3 bases from V and 7 bases from J, with 14 bases between. Germline V gene sequence: CDR1 SQVTM, CDR2 ANQGSEA. There are 13 residues in the CDR3. DNA for the CDR3: TGCAGCGTTGATCTCCAGAGGGAAAATACGCAGTATTTT. The encoded protein is CSVDLQRENTQYF.

This clone was seen a handful of times. This sequence joins TRBV10-1 and TRBJ1-5, with 10 bases aligning to TRBD1. The V and J ends lost 5 bases and 6 bases, in that order; junction bases with no gene match: 1. The V gene's germline CDR1 is WNHNN and CDR2 SYGVQD (reference sequence). CDR3 length: 13 residues. CDR3 DNA sequence: TGCGCCAGCAGTCGGGACAGGGGTCAGCCCCAGCATTTT. Protein: CASSRDRGQPQHF.

The rearrangement links TRBV19 to TRBJ2-6; D gene uncertain. V shed 7 bases and J shed 2 bases, with 9 bases lying between them. The CDR3 has 14 residues. The V gene's germline CDR1 is LNHDA and CDR2 SQIVND (reference sequence). Written as DNA, the CDR3 is TGTGCCAGTAAGGAACAGACTGGGGCCAACGTCCTGACTTTC. Translated, it gives CASKEQTGANVLTF.

In regard to this clone: Mismatch with germline at one junction end may stem from a read error. DNA of the CDR3: TGTGCCAGCAGCTTGGCGGGAGGGGTACGGGAGATCCAGTACTTC. This sequence encodes CASSLAGGVREIQYF. V is TRBV5-6 and J is TRBJ2-5, with 8 bases fitting TRBD2. This CDR3 region has 15 residues. CDR1 SGHDT and CDR2 YYEEEE come from the germline V gene.

The genes are TRBV28 and TRBJ1-5; D is possibly TRBD1 (5 bases). V was cut by 5 bases and J by 6 bases, with 20 bases left in between. Germline V gene lookup returns CDR1 MDHEN and CDR2 SYDVKM. The length of the CDR3 is 16 residues. Here the CDR3 reads CASSLSGGAGVQPQHF. The CDR3 DNA reads TGTGCCAGCAGTCTCTCGGGCGGGGCCGGGGTTCAGCCCCAGCATTTT.

The chain links TRBV28 to TRBJ2-3; the D gene is possibly TRBD2 (6 bases). Trimming removed 6 bases at V and 4 bases at J, with 23 bases between. The germline V gene has CDR1 MDHEN and CDR2 SYDVKM. There are 17 residues in the CDR3. The CDR3 bases are TGTGCCAGCAGCCGCCATATTGGCGGGACGATCCCAGATACGCAGTATTTT. Its translation is CASSRHIGGTIPDTQYF.